This T cell receptor beta chain was sequenced during a study of glioma-infiltrating T cells. This clonotype was recorded at least ten times. Its antigen remains unknown. The V end was cut by 5 bases, the J end by 8 bases, with 12 bases between. This CDR3 contains 12 residues. The V gene's germline CDR1 is DFQATT and CDR2 SNEGSKA (reference sequence). General study points: CDR3 overlap between tissue and blood was very small. Above-expected tissue-blood divergence occurred in all gliomas, most in low-grade ones.

Using RNA template, CDR3s of TCR alpha and beta were amplified with iRepertoire arm-PCR. Tissue mRNA or PBMC total RNA, 100-400 ng, went into one-step reverse transcription and amplification. TCRdb independently ran MiXCR on the multiplex PCR reads; one entry per CDR3 protein. This table holds roughly 190,000 distinct CDR3 sequences, 32% found once. The sample comprised glioma tissue, nonneoplastic brain tissue, or PBMCs (not recorded which). The chain couples TRBV20-1 to TRBJ1-4; D is perhaps TRBD1 (5 bases). This TCR was recovered from a human donor with low-grade glioma or glioblastoma, undergoing nonglioma brain surgery, or in good health (not recorded which). The CDR3 bases are TGCAGTGCTCCGGGACGGACCGAAAAACTGTTTTTT. It codes for CSAPGRTEKLFF.